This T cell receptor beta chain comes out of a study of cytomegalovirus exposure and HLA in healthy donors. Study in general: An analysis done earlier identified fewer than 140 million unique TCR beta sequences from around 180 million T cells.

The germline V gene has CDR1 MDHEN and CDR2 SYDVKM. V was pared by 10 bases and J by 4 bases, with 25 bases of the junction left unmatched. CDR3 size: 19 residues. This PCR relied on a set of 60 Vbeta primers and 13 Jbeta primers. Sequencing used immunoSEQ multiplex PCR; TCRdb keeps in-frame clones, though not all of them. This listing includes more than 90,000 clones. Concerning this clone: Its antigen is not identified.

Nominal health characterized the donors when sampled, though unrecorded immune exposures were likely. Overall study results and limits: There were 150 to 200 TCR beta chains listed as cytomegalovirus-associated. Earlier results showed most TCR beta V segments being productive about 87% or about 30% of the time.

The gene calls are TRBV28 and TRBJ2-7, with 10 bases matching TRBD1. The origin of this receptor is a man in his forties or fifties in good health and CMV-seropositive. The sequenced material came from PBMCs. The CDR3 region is CATETGTGAGGSPLYEQYF. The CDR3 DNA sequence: TGTGCCACCGAGACCGGGACAGGGGCGGGAGGCTCGCCTTTATACGAGCAGTACTTC. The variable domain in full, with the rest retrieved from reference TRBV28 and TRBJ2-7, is DVKVTQSSRYLVKRTGEKVFLECVQDMDHENMFWYRQDPGLGLRLIYFSYDVKMKEKGDIPEGYSVSREKKERFSLILESASTNQTSMYLCATETGTGAGGSPLYEQYFGPGTRLTVT.